These T cell receptor beta chains were read from a single sample in a study of shared clonotypes between healthy human individuals. Profiled with immunoSEQ multiplex PCR; TCRdb holds only in-frame clones, not every one. The sample shows around 200,000 clones, 60% to 75% of them seen only once. Source material: memory CD4+ T cells sorted from blood. The receptor source for this set is a young man in good health. CDR3s include the opening cysteine and the closing phenylalanine or tryptophan. D genes are given only for firm matches. Only some rows state a clone size, as once, few, many or a class for expanded clones.

CDR3 protein: CASSQDGRGWYEQYF; CDR3 DNA: TGTGCCAGCAGCCAAGATGGGAGGGGGTGGTACGAGCAGTACTTC; V gene: TRBV14; J gene: TRBJ2-7; D gene: .; clone size: many
CDR3 protein: CASSLKGGGLIGFDEQFF; CDR3 DNA: TGTGCCAGCAGTTTAAAAGGGGGCGGGCTTATTGGATTCGATGAGCAGTTCTTC; V gene: TRBV27; J gene: TRBJ2-1; D gene: TRBD1; clone size: few
CDR3 protein: CASSQERRTDTQYF; CDR3 DNA: TGCGCCAGCAGCCAAGAGAGGCGCACAGATACGCAGTATTTT; V gene: TRBV4-3; J gene: TRBJ2-3; D gene: .; clone size: few
CDR3 protein: CASSEARGRATDTQYF; CDR3 DNA: TGTGCCAGCAGTGAAGCTAGGGGGCGGGCCACAGATACGCAGTATTTT; V gene: TRBV6-1; J gene: TRBJ2-3; D gene: TRBD1; clone size: .
CDR3 protein: CASHGQGPTNTGELFF; CDR3 DNA: TGTGCCAGCCATGGACAGGGGCCTACCAACACCGGGGAGCTGTTTTTT; V gene: TRBV18; J gene: TRBJ2-2; D gene: TRBD1; clone size: .
CDR3 protein: CASRAGGPLLEQYF; CDR3 DNA: TGTGCCAGCAGAGCGGGAGGGCCGCTACTCGAGCAGTACTTC; V gene: TRBV5-6; J gene: TRBJ2-7; D gene: TRBD2; clone size: once
CDR3 protein: CASRRVTAGANVLTF; CDR3 DNA: TGTGCCAGCAGGAGGGTAACAGCTGGGGCCAACGTCCTGACTTTC; V gene: TRBV11-3; J gene: TRBJ2-6; D gene: .; clone size: .
CDR3 protein: CASSGAEADTQYF; CDR3 DNA: TGTGCCAGCAGTGGGGCAGAGGCAGATACGCAGTATTTT; V gene: TRBV2; J gene: TRBJ2-3; D gene: .; clone size: .
CDR3 protein: CASSQDYRALLQFF; CDR3 DNA: TGTGCCAGCAGCCAAGATTACAGGGCTTTGTTACAGTTCTTC; V gene: TRBV14; J gene: TRBJ2-1; D gene: .; clone size: .
CDR3 protein: CASSPLRRGELFF; CDR3 DNA: TGTGCCAGCAGCCCGCTCCGTCGCGGGGAGCTGTTTTTT; V gene: TRBV11-1; J gene: TRBJ2-2; D gene: .; clone size: .
CDR3 protein: CASNGHTDTQYF; CDR3 DNA: TGTGCCAGCAACGGGCACACAGATACGCAGTATTTT; V gene: TRBV28; J gene: TRBJ2-3; D gene: .; clone size: .
CDR3 protein: CASSLVGLRGSNEQYF; CDR3 DNA: TGTGCCAGCAGCTTAGTCGGACTACGGGGCTCGAACGAGCAGTACTTC; V gene: TRBV7-8; J gene: TRBJ2-7; D gene: .; clone size: .
CDR3 protein: CASLNAGGSYGYTF; CDR3 DNA: TGTGCCAGCCTCAACGCGGGGGGATCCTATGGCTACACCTTC; V gene: TRBV6-5; J gene: TRBJ1-2; D gene: .; clone size: .
CDR3 protein: CAISEFGEAEAFF; CDR3 DNA: TGTGCCATCAGTGAGTTTGGGGAAGCTGAAGCTTTCTTT; V gene: TRBV10-3; J gene: TRBJ1-1; D gene: .; clone size: .
CDR3 protein: CASTRGLNTGELFF; CDR3 DNA: TGTGCCAGTACCCGAGGACTGAACACCGGGGAGCTGTTTTTT; V gene: TRBV19; J gene: TRBJ2-2; D gene: .; clone size: once
CDR3 protein: CAMGGGSASGANVLTF; CDR3 DNA: TGTGCCATGGGTGGTGGCTCCGCCTCTGGGGCCAACGTCCTGACTTTC; V gene: TRBV25-1; J gene: TRBJ2-6; D gene: .; clone size: .
CDR3 protein: CASSVAQGARTGELFF; CDR3 DNA: TGTGCCAGCAGCGTAGCACAGGGGGCGAGGACCGGGGAGCTGTTTTTT; V gene: TRBV9; J gene: TRBJ2-2; D gene: TRBD1; clone size: once
CDR3 protein: CASRSGWTTEAFF; CDR3 DNA: TGTGCCAGCAGGTCAGGGTGGACGACTGAAGCTTTCTTT; V gene: TRBV7-9; J gene: TRBJ1-1; D gene: .; clone size: .
CDR3 protein: CASSSGAPYEQYF; CDR3 DNA: TGTGCCAGCAGCTCCGGGGCCCCCTACGAGCAGTACTTC; V gene: TRBV7-8; J gene: TRBJ2-7; D gene: .; clone size: .
CDR3 protein: CASRGGLAGTGELFF; CDR3 DNA: TGTGCCAGCAGAGGGGGGCTAGCGGGAACCGGGGAGCTGTTTTTT; V gene: TRBV2; J gene: TRBJ2-2; D gene: TRBD2; clone size: few
CDR3 protein: CASSLNRDRGYKLFF; CDR3 DNA: TGTGCCAGCAGCTTAAACCGGGACAGGGGGTACAAACTGTTTTTT; V gene: TRBV7-8; J gene: TRBJ1-4; D gene: TRBD1; clone size: .
CDR3 protein: CASSLGLSVNQETQYF; CDR3 DNA: TGTGCCAGCAGCTTAGGTCTTAGCGTGAACCAAGAGACCCAGTACTTC; V gene: TRBV7-8; J gene: TRBJ2-5; D gene: .; clone size: .
CDR3 protein: CASSESRVNYGYTF; CDR3 DNA: TGTGCCAGCAGTGAATCGCGGGTAAACTATGGCTACACCTTC; V gene: TRBV2; J gene: TRBJ1-2; D gene: .; clone size: few
CDR3 protein: CASNTVETYTQYF; CDR3 DNA: TGTGCCAGCAACACGGTCGAGACCTATACGCAGTATTTT; V gene: TRBV6-1; J gene: TRBJ2-3; D gene: .; clone size: .
CDR3 protein: CASRGDGNQPQHF; CDR3 DNA: TGTGCCAGCAGGGGGGACGGCAATCAGCCCCAGCATTTT; V gene: TRBV4-2; J gene: TRBJ1-5; D gene: .; clone size: few
CDR3 protein: CASSLAGQGYYEQYF; CDR3 DNA: TGTGCCAGCAGCTTAGCCGGACAGGGGTACTACGAGCAGTACTTC; V gene: TRBV2; J gene: TRBJ2-7; D gene: TRBD1; clone size: .
CDR3 protein: CASSRERGGTEAFF; CDR3 DNA: TGTGCCAGCAGTCGTGAAAGGGGAGGCACTGAAGCTTTCTTT; V gene: TRBV28; J gene: TRBJ1-1; D gene: .; clone size: .
CDR3 protein: CASSSGDGDYGYTF; CDR3 DNA: TGTGCCAGCAGCTCCGGGGACGGGGACTATGGCTACACCTTC; V gene: TRBV5-5; J gene: TRBJ1-2; D gene: .; clone size: .
CDR3 protein: CASKAGPGVGTQYF; CDR3 DNA: TGTGCCAGCAAGGCAGGACCCGGTGTAGGTACGCAGTATTTT; V gene: TRBV6-6; J gene: TRBJ2-3; D gene: .; clone size: many
CDR3 protein: CASRGVAGSSYNEQFF; CDR3 DNA: TGTGCCAGCCGAGGGGTAGCGGGGAGCTCCTACAATGAGCAGTTCTTC; V gene: TRBV6-6; J gene: TRBJ2-1; D gene: TRBD2; clone size: .
CDR3 protein: CASSQIRQTQETQYF; CDR3 DNA: TGTGCCAGCAGCCAAATACGGCAGACCCAAGAGACCCAGTACTTC; V gene: TRBV14; J gene: TRBJ2-5; D gene: .; clone size: .
CDR3 protein: CASSLEGYEQYF; CDR3 DNA: TGTGCCAGCAGCTTAGAAGGCTACGAGCAGTACTTC; V gene: TRBV11-2; J gene: TRBJ2-7; D gene: .; clone size: few
CDR3 protein: CASRMSGSDEQFF; CDR3 DNA: TGTGCCAGCAGAATGAGCGGGAGCGATGAGCAGTTCTTC; V gene: TRBV11-3; J gene: TRBJ2-1; D gene: TRBD2; clone size: .
CDR3 protein: CASSLSEGYGYTF; CDR3 DNA: TGTGCCAGCAGTTTATCCGAGGGCTATGGCTACACCTTC; V gene: TRBV28; J gene: TRBJ1-2; D gene: .; clone size: .
CDR3 protein: CASSRDTNNEQFF; CDR3 DNA: TGTGCCAGCAGTCGGGACACAAACAATGAGCAGTTCTTC; V gene: TRBV2; J gene: TRBJ2-1; D gene: .; clone size: .
CDR3 protein: CASSLSDRTYNEQFF; CDR3 DNA: TGCGCCAGCAGCTTGTCGGACAGGACCTACAATGAGCAGTTCTTC; V gene: TRBV5-1; J gene: TRBJ2-1; D gene: TRBD1; clone size: .
CDR3 protein: CASGRGGVYEQYF; CDR3 DNA: TGTGCCAGCGGCAGGGGTGGTGTCTACGAGCAGTACTTC; V gene: TRBV28; J gene: TRBJ2-7; D gene: .; clone size: .
CDR3 protein: CASSDIGLAGANEQFF; CDR3 DNA: TGTGCCAGCAGTGATATAGGACTAGCGGGAGCCAATGAGCAGTTCTTC; V gene: TRBV6-1; J gene: TRBJ2-1; D gene: TRBD2; clone size: .
CDR3 protein: CASSLASEYNEQFF; CDR3 DNA: TGCGCCAGCAGCTTGGCCTCGGAGTACAATGAGCAGTTCTTC; V gene: TRBV5-1; J gene: TRBJ2-1; D gene: .; clone size: .
CDR3 protein: CAWSHSGLAGGLNTGELFF; CDR3 DNA: TGTGCCTGGAGTCACTCGGGGCTCGCGGGAGGGCTGAACACCGGGGAGCTGTTTTTT; V gene: TRBV30; J gene: TRBJ2-2; D gene: TRBD2; clone size: .
CDR3 protein: CASRAEGTDTQYF; CDR3 DNA: TGCGCCAGCAGGGCTGAGGGGACAGATACGCAGTATTTT; V gene: TRBV5-1; J gene: TRBJ2-3; D gene: .; clone size: few
CDR3 protein: CASSLSGGTAKNIQYF; CDR3 DNA: TGTGCCAGCAGCCTGTCGGGTGGGACGGCCAAAAACATTCAGTACTTC; V gene: TRBV5-4; J gene: TRBJ2-4; D gene: .; clone size: once
CDR3 protein: CASSEQGRSYNEQFF; CDR3 DNA: TGCGCCAGCAGTGAGCAGGGCCGCTCCTACAATGAGCAGTTCTTC; V gene: TRBV10-2; J gene: TRBJ2-1; D gene: .; clone size: few
CDR3 protein: CASSLASTSRDEQFF; CDR3 DNA: TGCGCCAGCAGCTTGGCCTCGACAAGTAGGGATGAGCAGTTCTTC; V gene: TRBV5-1; J gene: TRBJ2-1; D gene: .; clone size: .
CDR3 protein: CASSRGTGGLEQYF; CDR3 DNA: TGTGCCAGCAGCCGGGGGACAGGGGGACTCGAGCAGTACTTC; V gene: TRBV5-6; J gene: TRBJ2-7; D gene: TRBD1; clone size: .
CDR3 protein: CASSEVRATSGEQYF; CDR3 DNA: TGTGCCAGCAGTGAAGTTAGGGCCACTAGCGGGGAGCAGTACTTC; V gene: TRBV2; J gene: TRBJ2-7; D gene: TRBD2; clone size: .
CDR3 protein: CASSRGLTGELFF; CDR3 DNA: TGTGCCAGCAGCCGGGGACTTACCGGGGAGCTGTTTTTT; V gene: TRBV14; J gene: TRBJ2-2; D gene: .; clone size: few
CDR3 protein: CASSTGLAGVNEQFF; CDR3 DNA: TGCGCCAGCAGCACGGGACTAGCGGGAGTCAATGAGCAGTTCTTC; V gene: TRBV5-1; J gene: TRBJ2-1; D gene: TRBD2; clone size: .
CDR3 protein: CAISPSNQPQHF; CDR3 DNA: TGTGCCATCAGCCCGAGCAATCAGCCCCAGCATTTT; V gene: TRBV10-3; J gene: TRBJ1-5; D gene: .; clone size: few
CDR3 protein: CASVGDRGREAFF; CDR3 DNA: TGTGCCTCAGTGGGAGACAGGGGGCGGGAAGCTTTCTTT; V gene: TRBV30; J gene: TRBJ1-1; D gene: TRBD1; clone size: .
CDR3 protein: CASSLAMIGLSGQPQHF; CDR3 DNA: TGTGCCAGCAGCTTGGCCATGATTGGGCTAAGCGGTCAGCCCCAGCATTTT; V gene: TRBV5-5; J gene: TRBJ1-5; D gene: .; clone size: .
CDR3 protein: CASSLGSGFDYGYTF; CDR3 DNA: TGTGCCAGCAGCTTGGGCTCAGGGTTCGACTATGGCTACACCTTC; V gene: TRBV7-9; J gene: TRBJ1-2; D gene: .; clone size: few
CDR3 protein: CASSLSSGSTDTQYF; CDR3 DNA: TGTGCCAGCAGCTTGTCCAGCGGAAGCACAGATACGCAGTATTTT; V gene: TRBV7-2; J gene: TRBJ2-3; D gene: .; clone size: .
CDR3 protein: CASSPQQGRSHSNYGYTF; CDR3 DNA: TGTGCCAGCTCACCACAGCAGGGCCGCTCCCATTCTAACTATGGCTACACCTTC; V gene: TRBV18; J gene: TRBJ1-2; D gene: .; clone size: .
CDR3 protein: CASSDYRSGRNEQFF; CDR3 DNA: TGTGCCAGCAGTGACTACCGTAGCGGGAGGAATGAGCAGTTCTTC; V gene: TRBV2; J gene: TRBJ2-1; D gene: TRBD2; clone size: .
CDR3 protein: CASGLLGTDTQYF; CDR3 DNA: TGTGCTAGTGGTTTGCTGGGAACAGATACGCAGTATTTT; V gene: TRBV12-5; J gene: TRBJ2-3; D gene: .; clone size: few
CDR3 protein: CASSLGPYYNEQFF; CDR3 DNA: TGTGCCAGCAGTTTGGGACCCTACTACAATGAGCAGTTCTTC; V gene: TRBV6-5; J gene: TRBJ2-1; D gene: .; clone size: few
CDR3 protein: CASSEAMGSAEKLFF; CDR3 DNA: TGTGCCAGCAGTGAAGCGATGGGTTCAGCTGAAAAACTGTTTTTT; V gene: TRBV2; J gene: TRBJ1-4; D gene: .; clone size: .
CDR3 protein: CASSLGAVMNTEAFF; CDR3 DNA: TGTGCCAGCAGCTTGGGAGCAGTTATGAACACTGAAGCTTTCTTT; V gene: TRBV5-5; J gene: TRBJ1-1; D gene: .; clone size: few
CDR3 protein: CARSNFSTDLNQPQHF; CDR3 DNA: TGTGCCAGAAGCAATTTTTCGACAGATCTCAATCAGCCCCAGCATTTT; V gene: TRBV5-3; J gene: TRBJ1-5; D gene: .; clone size: few